The 5 T cell receptor beta chains below come from one sample, sequenced in a study of shared clonotypes between healthy human individuals. TCRdb's copy holds only in-frame clones and misses some; the assay was immunoSEQ multiplex PCR. Found here are fewer than 3 million clones, around 90% of them singletons; the top ten hold about 0.36%. Sequencing input: naive CD4+ T cells from PBMCs. Subset specified: CD45RA+ positively selected. The receptors come from a man between 18 and 29 years old in good health. Some clones in this sample may be carry-over from other donors' samples.

The table lists this clone with a few counts. The same CDR3 also results from other DNA sequences found in this sample. V is TRBV5-1 and J is TRBJ1-5, with D perhaps matching TRBD1 (5 bases). Trimming took off 0 bases at V and 5 bases at J, with 6 bases between the two ends. The CDR3 contains 13 residues. Germline CDR1 and CDR2: SGHRS and YFSETQ. The CDR3 loop reads CASSLVGDQPQHF. CDR3 nucleotide sequence: TGCGCCAGCAGCTTGGTGGGGGATCAGCCCCAGCATTTT. The whole variable domain, filled in from reference TRBV5-1 and TRBJ1-5, reads KAGVTQTPRYLIKTRGQQVTLSCSPISGHRSVSWYQQTPGQGLQFLFEYFSETQRNKGNFPGRFSGRQFSNSRSEMNVSTLELGDSALYLCASSLVGDQPQHFGDGTRLSIL.

The chain combines TRBV28 with TRBJ1-2; D is possibly TRBD1 (5 bases). Germline V gene sequence: CDR1 MDHEN, CDR2 SYDVKM. This CDR3 comprises 11 residues. Trimming removed 6 bases at V and 8 bases at J, with 10 bases between. DNA of the CDR3: TGTGCCAGCAGGACAGACAGCGGCTACACCTTC. It encodes CASRTDSGYTF.

This clone was counted a single time. The V call is TRBV19, the J call TRBJ2-4; TRBD2 matches 8 bases. The CDR3 is made up of 16 amino acids. Germline V CDR1 and CDR2: LNHDA, SQIVND (reference sequence). V trimming: 3 bases; J trimming: 11 bases; junction bases outside the gene matches: 15. DNA for the CDR3: TGTGCCAGTAGTATTCGGGGCCCACCGGGACTAGACCTTCAGTACTTC. It translates to CASSIRGPPGLDLQYF.

The rearrangement links TRBV7-3 to TRBJ2-2; either TRBD1 or TRBD2 may fit D (5 bases each). The V end was cut by 6 bases, the J end by 2 bases, with 16 bases between. This CDR3 spans 16 amino acids. Germline V gene lookup returns CDR1 SGHTA and CDR2 FQGTGA. The chain's CDR3 is CASSRSGTLNTGELFF. Written as DNA, the CDR3 is TGTGCCAGCAGTCGTTCAGGGACCCTAAACACCGGGGAGCTGTTTTTT.

This CDR3 is CASSYQGDTEAFF. CDR3 nucleotide sequence: TGTGCCAGCAGCTATCAGGGAGACACTGAAGCTTTCTTT. This chain uses TRBV11-2 with TRBJ1-1, with D maybe TRBD1 (5 bases). Germline V gene lookup returns CDR1 SGHAT and CDR2 FQNNGV. The CDR3 is 13 amino acids. Trimming cost V 4 bases and J 3 bases, with 9 bases left between them.